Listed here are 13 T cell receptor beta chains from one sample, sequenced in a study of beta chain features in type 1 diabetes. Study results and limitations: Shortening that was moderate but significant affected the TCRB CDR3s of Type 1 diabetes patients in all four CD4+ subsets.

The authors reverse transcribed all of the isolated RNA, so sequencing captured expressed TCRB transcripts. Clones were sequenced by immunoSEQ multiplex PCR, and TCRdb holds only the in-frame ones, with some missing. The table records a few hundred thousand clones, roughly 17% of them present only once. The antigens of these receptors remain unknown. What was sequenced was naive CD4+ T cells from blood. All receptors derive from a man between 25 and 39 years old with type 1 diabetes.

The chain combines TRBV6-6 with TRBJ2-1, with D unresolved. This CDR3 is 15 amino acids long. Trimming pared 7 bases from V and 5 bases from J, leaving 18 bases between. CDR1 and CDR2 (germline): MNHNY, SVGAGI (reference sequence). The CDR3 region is CASNPELKRNNEQFF. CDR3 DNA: TGTGCCAGCAACCCCGAGCTTAAGAGAAACAATGAGCAGTTCTTC.

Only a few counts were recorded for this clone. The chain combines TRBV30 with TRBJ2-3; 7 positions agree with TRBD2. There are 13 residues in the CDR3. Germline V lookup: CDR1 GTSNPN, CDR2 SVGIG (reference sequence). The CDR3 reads CAAIAGSTDTQYF. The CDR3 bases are TGTGCTGCGATAGCGGGTAGCACAGATACGCAGTATTTT.

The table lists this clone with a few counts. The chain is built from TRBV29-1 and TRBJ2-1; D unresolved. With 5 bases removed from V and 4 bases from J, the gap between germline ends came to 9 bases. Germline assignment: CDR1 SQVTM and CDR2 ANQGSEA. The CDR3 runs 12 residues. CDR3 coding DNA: TGCAGCGTTAGCGAAGGGTACAATGAGCAGTTCTTC. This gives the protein CSVSEGYNEQFF.

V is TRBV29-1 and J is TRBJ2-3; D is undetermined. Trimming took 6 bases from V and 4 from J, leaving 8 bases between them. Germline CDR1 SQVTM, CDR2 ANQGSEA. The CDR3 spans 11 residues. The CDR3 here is CSVSSADTQYF. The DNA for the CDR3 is TGCAGCGTCTCCAGTGCAGATACGCAGTATTTT.

CDR3 nucleotides: TGTGCCAGCAGCTTAGTGACCACAGGGGGTAATGAGCAGTTCTTC. Translating gives CASSLVTTGGNEQFF. The V and J genes are TRBV7-2 and TRBJ2-1; 8 nucleotides match TRBD1. The junction had 6 bases not matched to a gene; V was cut back by 1 base and J by 7 bases. CDR3 size: 15 residues. The germline CDR1 and CDR2 sequences are SGHTA and FQGNSA.

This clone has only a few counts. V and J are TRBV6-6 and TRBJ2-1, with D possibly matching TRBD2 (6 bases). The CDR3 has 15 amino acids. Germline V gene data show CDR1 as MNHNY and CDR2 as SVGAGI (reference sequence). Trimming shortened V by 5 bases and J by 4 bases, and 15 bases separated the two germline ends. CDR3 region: CASSPSEGLYNEQFF. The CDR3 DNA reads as TGTGCCAGCAGTCCCTCGGAGGGCCTTTACAATGAGCAGTTCTTC.

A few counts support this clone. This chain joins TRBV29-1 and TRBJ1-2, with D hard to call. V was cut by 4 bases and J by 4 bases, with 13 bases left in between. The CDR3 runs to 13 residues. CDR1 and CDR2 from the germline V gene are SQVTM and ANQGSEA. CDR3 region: CSVAKGERYGYTF. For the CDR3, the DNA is TGCAGCGTTGCTAAGGGCGAACGCTATGGCTACACCTTC.

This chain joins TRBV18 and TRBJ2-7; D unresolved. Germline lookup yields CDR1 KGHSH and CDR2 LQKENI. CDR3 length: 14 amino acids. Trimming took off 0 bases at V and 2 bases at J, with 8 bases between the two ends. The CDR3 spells CASSPPGFTYEQYF. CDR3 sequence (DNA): TGTGCCAGCTCACCACCGGGATTTACCTACGAGCAGTACTTC.

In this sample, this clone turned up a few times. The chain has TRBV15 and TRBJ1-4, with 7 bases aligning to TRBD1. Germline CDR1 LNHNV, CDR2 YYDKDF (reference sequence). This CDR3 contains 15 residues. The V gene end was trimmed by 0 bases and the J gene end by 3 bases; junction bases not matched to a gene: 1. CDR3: CATSRDQGANEKLFF. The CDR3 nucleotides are TGTGCCACCAGCAGAGATCAGGGGGCTAATGAAAAACTGTTTTTT.

The CDR3 DNA sequence: TGCGCCAGCAGCCAACCTGGACAGGGCGGCTATGGCTACACCTTC. It is translated as CASSQPGQGGYGYTF. V is TRBV4-1 and J is TRBJ1-2, with 8 bases identical to TRBD1. Per germline, CDR1 MGHRA and CDR2 YSYEKL. The length of the CDR3 is 15 residues. The V and J ends lost 2 bases and 4 bases, in that order; junction bases with no gene match: 6.

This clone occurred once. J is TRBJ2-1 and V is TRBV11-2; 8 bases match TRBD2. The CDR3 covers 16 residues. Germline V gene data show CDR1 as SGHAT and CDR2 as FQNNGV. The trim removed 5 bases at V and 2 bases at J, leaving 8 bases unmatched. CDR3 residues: CASSARLASTYNEQFF. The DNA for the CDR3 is TGTGCCAGCAGCGCCCGACTAGCGTCGACCTACAATGAGCAGTTCTTC.

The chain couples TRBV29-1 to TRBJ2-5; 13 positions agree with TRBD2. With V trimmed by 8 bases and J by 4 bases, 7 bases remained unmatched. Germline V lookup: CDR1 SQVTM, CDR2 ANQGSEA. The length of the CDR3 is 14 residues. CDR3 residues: CSSWTSGSRETQYF. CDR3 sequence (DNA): TGCAGCTCCTGGACTAGCGGGAGTCGAGAGACCCAGTACTTC.

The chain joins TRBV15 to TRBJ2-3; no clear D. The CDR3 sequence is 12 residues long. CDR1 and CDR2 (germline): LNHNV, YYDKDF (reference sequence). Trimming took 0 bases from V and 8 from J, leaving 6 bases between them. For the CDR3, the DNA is TGTGCCACCAGCAGAGAGTCATTTACGCAGTATTTT. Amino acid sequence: CATSRESFTQYF.